Following are 26 T cell receptor beta chains from one sample sequenced in a study of shared clonotypes between healthy human individuals (dated by TCRdb to 2020 to 2022). The library relied on the immunoSEQ multiplex PCR assay. What TCRdb holds here is the immuneACCESS table cut down to in-frame rearrangements. Part of the clones is not present; checked against another copy, under half of the missing clones reflect an unresolved V gene, and the others are unexplained. The sample table shows roughly 2.2 million clones, and approximately 95% are seen once. 0.39% of the sample belongs to the ten largest clones. Sequenced sample: naive CD4+ T cells from PBMCs. According to the study, the label for this sample's cell subset or site signals: CD45RA+ positively selected. These receptors were obtained from a man between 18 and 29 years old in good health. Some clones in this sample may be carry-over from other donors' samples.

This clone was detected only once. V is TRBV6-6 and J is TRBJ2-1; no clear D gene. V was pared by 3 bases and J by 0 bases, with 9 bases between. The CDR3 sequence is 15 residues long. Germline-derived CDR1 and CDR2 are MNHNY and SVGAGI (reference sequence). CDR3: CASSYSDPSYNEQFF. CDR3 bases: TGTGCCAGCAGTTATTCCGACCCCTCCTACAATGAGCAGTTCTTC.

This clone was observed once. J is TRBJ1-4 and V is TRBV9, with 9 bases fitting TRBD1. The germline V gene has CDR1 SGDLS and CDR2 YYNGEE. This CDR3 contains 16 residues. Unmatched junction bases numbered 9, after V lost 3 bases and J lost 6 bases. CDR3 sequence: CASSANARQGDEKLFF. The DNA for the CDR3 is TGTGCCAGCAGCGCGAACGCGAGACAGGGGGATGAAAAACTGTTTTTT.

CDR3 DNA sequence: TGTGCCAGCAGCTTGACCTACCTCAGCTCCTACAATGAGCAGTTCTTC. Amino acids: CASSLTYLSSYNEQFF. This chain uses TRBV5-8 with TRBJ2-1; D not certain. Germline lookup yields CDR1 SGHTS and CDR2 YDEGEE. CDR3 length: 16 residues. V was cut by 1 base and J by 0 bases, with 11 bases left in between.

This clone was recorded once. V usage is TRBV5-5 and J usage is TRBJ2-1; 13 bases fit TRBD2. CDR1 is SGHKS, CDR2 YYEKEE, per germline (reference sequence). The V segment lost 3 bases and the J segment 7 bases; nucleotides outside the gene matches: 4. This CDR3 contains 15 residues. The CDR3 here is CASSSPGLAGNEQFF. CDR3 nucleotide sequence: TGTGCCAGCAGCTCGCCGGGACTAGCGGGAAATGAGCAGTTCTTC.

This clone has more than one count but fewer than ten. The chain recombines TRBV6-5 with TRBJ1-1, with 7 bases lining up with TRBD1. Trimming removed 6 bases from V and 1 base from J; junction bases left unmatched: 5. Per germline, CDR1 MNHEY and CDR2 SVGAGI. This CDR3 region has 14 residues. DNA of the CDR3: TGTGCCAGCAGCAGACAGGGTTGGAACACTGAAGCTTTCTTT. Protein sequence: CASSRQGWNTEAFF.

The rearrangement links TRBV9 to TRBJ2-3; possibly TRBD1 or TRBD2 for D (5 bases each). The CDR3 covers 14 residues. V shed 4 bases and J shed 6 bases, with 15 bases lying between them. Germline CDR1 and CDR2: SGDLS and YYNGEE. CDR3 DNA: TGTGCCAGCAGCACCCGGGACGGACCCGATACGCAGTATTTT. It yields the protein CASSTRDGPDTQYF. Drawing the rest from reference TRBV9 and TRBJ2-3, the complete variable domain is DSGVTQTPKHLITATGQRVTLRCSPRSGDLSVYWYQQSLDQGLQFLIQYYNGEERAKGNILERFSAQQFPDLHSELNLSSLELGDSALYFCASSTRDGPDTQYFGPGTRLTVL.

The chain combines TRBV4-2 with TRBJ2-5; a weak D match, TRBD2 (5 bases). Trimming took 1 base from V and 0 from J, leaving 15 bases between them. Germline V CDR1 and CDR2: LGHNA, YNFKEQ. CDR3 length: 17 residues. CDR3 DNA sequence: TGTGCCAGCAGCCAAGCCGGAGGAAGGGCAGACCAAGAGACCCAGTACTTC. Translated, it gives CASSQAGGRADQETQYF.

V usage is TRBV11-2 and J usage is TRBJ2-7, with D tentatively TRBD1 (6 bases). The CDR3 totals 15 residues. Trimming stripped 5 bases from V and 3 bases from J, with 17 bases between. In germline, CDR1 is SGHAT, CDR2 FQNNGV. This CDR3 reads CASSVPGTFVYEQYF. CDR3 in DNA: TGTGCCAGCAGCGTACCCGGGACATTCGTCTACGAGCAGTACTTC. Full variable domain (missing parts from reference TRBV11-2 and TRBJ2-7): EAGVAQSPRYKIIEKRQSVAFWCNPISGHATLYWYQQILGQGPKLLIQFQNNGVVDDSQLPKDRFSAERLKGVDSTLKIQPAKLEDSAVYLCASSVPGTFVYEQYFGPGTRLTVT.

The chain carries TRBV6-5 and TRBJ2-1; tentatively, D is TRBD1 or TRBD2 (6 bases each). From germline, CDR1 is MNHEY and CDR2 SVGAGI. CDR3 length equals 15 residues. V was cut by 5 bases and J by 7 bases, with 18 bases left in between. For the CDR3, the DNA is TGTGCCAGCAGTCCCAGACTAGTAAGGGGGAATGAGCAGTTCTTC. Translating it yields CASSPRLVRGNEQFF.

V and J are TRBV6-1 and TRBJ2-7; the D call may be TRBD1 or TRBD2 (7 bases each). Trimming stripped 6 bases from V and 11 bases from J, with 23 bases between. There are 14 residues in the CDR3. CDR1 and CDR2 from the germline V gene are MNHNS and SASEGT. The CDR3 sequence is CASRWTGAGGEKYF. CDR3 in DNA: TGTGCCAGCAGGTGGACAGGCGCAGGGGGGGAGAAGTACTTC.

The chain couples TRBV4-1 to TRBJ2-5; D is undetermined. The CDR3 has 14 amino acids. The germline gives CDR1 MGHRA, CDR2 YSYEKL. Trimming pared 3 bases from V and 4 bases from J, leaving 12 bases between. The DNA of the CDR3 is TGCGCCAGCAGCCAGGAAGGTGGTCCAGAGACCCAGTACTTC. Amino acids: CASSQEGGPETQYF.

The rearrangement links TRBV29-1 to TRBJ2-7, with 10 bases fitting TRBD2. The CDR3 covers 13 residues. Germline values: CDR1 SQVTM, CDR2 ANQGSEA. V was pared by 5 bases and J by 6 bases, with 7 bases of the junction left unmatched. CDR3 DNA: TGCAGCGTTCGGGCTAGCGGGAGCGTCGAGCAGTACTTC. Amino acids: CSVRASGSVEQYF.

The rearrangement joins TRBV7-9 to TRBJ2-1, with unresolved D. The CDR3 totals 11 residues. Germline V lookup: CDR1 SEHNR, CDR2 FQNEAQ (reference sequence). V lost 5 bases to trimming and J lost 7 bases, with 6 bases between them. The CDR3 spells CASSDENEQFF. CDR3 DNA sequence: TGTGCCAGCAGCGACGAAAATGAGCAGTTCTTC.

The V call is TRBV29-1, the J call TRBJ2-3; 7 bases align to TRBD2. The CDR3 extends over 13 amino acids. Per the germline V gene, CDR1 is SQVTM and CDR2 is ANQGSEA. Trimming at V came to 2 bases and at J to 3 bases, leaving 2 bases not matched to a gene. CDR3 DNA sequence: TGCAGCGTTGAAAACGGGGGGACAGATACGCAGTATTTT. Its protein product is CSVENGGTDTQYF.

This chain links TRBV7-9 with TRBJ2-5; TRBD1 agrees at 10 bases. J lost 5 bases, V lost 4 bases, and 4 bases had no gene match. The germline V gene encodes CDR1 SEHNR and CDR2 FQNEAQ (reference sequence). The CDR3 totals 14 residues. CDR3 DNA sequence: TGTGCCAGCAGCTCTGACAGGGGGCCGGAGACCCAGTACTTC. Translation: CASSSDRGPETQYF.

J is TRBJ2-1 and V is TRBV5-4; 8 nucleotides match TRBD1. Trimming at V came to 4 bases and at J to 2 bases, leaving 8 bases not matched to a gene. The CDR3 runs to 16 residues. Germline CDR1 is SGHNT and CDR2 is YYREEE (reference sequence). CDR3 coding DNA: TGTGCCAGCAGCCAGGACTCAGGGGGCACCTACAATGAGCAGTTCTTC. This sequence encodes CASSQDSGGTYNEQFF.

The V call is TRBV7-9, the J call TRBJ2-3; 10 bases agree with TRBD2. CDR1 is SEHNR and CDR2 is FQNEAQ in the germline V gene (reference sequence). The CDR3 runs 16 residues. V lost 4 bases, J lost 4 bases, and 8 bases stayed unmatched. The DNA of the CDR3 is TGTGCCAGCAGCTCCCTAGCGGGAGCTTTCGCAGATACGCAGTATTTT. Encoded protein: CASSSLAGAFADTQYF.

This sequence joins TRBV25-1 and TRBJ2-5; the match to TRBD1 covers 8 bases. The J call is uncertain, as TRBJ2-7 better fits the DNA end. This CDR3 has 14 amino acids. The V gene's germline CDR1 is MGHDK and CDR2 SYGVNS. The CDR3 DNA sequence: TGTGCCAGCAGCCGACAGGGGCCCTCCTACGAGCAGTACTTC. This encodes CASSRQGPSYEQYF.

Remarks on this clone: Other DNA sequences within the sample encode an identical CDR3. The chain links TRBV28 to TRBJ1-1; D remains ambiguous. The CDR3 has 14 amino acids. CDR1 and CDR2 from the germline V gene are MDHEN and SYDVKM. V lost 3 bases to trimming and J lost 0 bases, with 8 bases between them. CDR3 nucleotides: TGTGCCAGCAGTTTTGGGAGTTTGAACACTGAAGCTTTCTTT. Encoded protein: CASSFGSLNTEAFF.

This chain links TRBV4-2 with TRBJ2-3, with TRBD2 matching over 8 bases. The CDR3 contains 19 residues. The V segment lost 1 base and the J segment 4 bases; nucleotides outside the gene matches: 16. Germline assignment: CDR1 LGHNA and CDR2 YNFKEQ. The CDR3 nucleotides are TGTGCCAGCAGCCAAGGAATGCCAGCGGGAGTAGGGGTCGCAGATACGCAGTATTTT. Translation gives CASSQGMPAGVGVADTQYF.

The chain couples TRBV29-1 to TRBJ2-1; no firm D call. Germline V gives CDR1 SQVTM, CDR2 ANQGSEA. CDR3 length: 15 residues. Trimming stripped 8 bases from V and 0 bases from J, with 17 bases between. The CDR3 bases are TGCAGCTTCCGAACCCCCGGCAGCTCCTACAATGAGCAGTTCTTC. It translates to CSFRTPGSSYNEQFF.

The V gene is TRBV6-5, the J gene TRBJ1-2, with 7 nucleotides matching TRBD1. In germline, CDR1 is MNHEY, CDR2 SVGAGI. The CDR3 has 14 residues. V shed 6 bases and J 2 bases; nucleotides not matched to a gene: 6. This CDR3 reads CASSPQGRNYGYTF. The CDR3, as DNA: TGTGCCAGCAGCCCACAGGGGCGGAACTATGGCTACACCTTC.

V and J are TRBV6-5 and TRBJ2-5; 15 bases are shared with TRBD2. V was pared by 6 bases and J by 5 bases, with 4 bases of the junction left unmatched. Germline V gene sequence: CDR1 MNHEY, CDR2 SVGAGI. The CDR3 totals 15 residues. In DNA, the CDR3 is TGTGCCAGCAGCTCCGGGACTAGCGGGAGGGAGACCCAGTACTTC. This translates into CASSSGTSGRETQYF.

The rearrangement links TRBV10-3 to TRBJ1-2; D is ambiguous. Deletions cut 4 bases from V and 4 bases from J, with 13 bases between. Germline V lookup: CDR1 ENHRY, CDR2 SYGVKD. The CDR3 has 14 amino acids. The CDR3 nucleotides read TGTGCCATCAGTGTCGGTTTAGGGCTCTATGGCTACACCTTC. Amino acid sequence: CAISVGLGLYGYTF.

This rearrangement joins TRBV28 to TRBJ1-1; the match to TRBD1 covers 8 bases. J was trimmed by 3 bases and V by 6 bases; bases with no gene match: 12. CDR3 length equals 16 residues. Germline-derived CDR1 and CDR2 are MDHEN and SYDVKM. CDR3: CASRSLRQGSYTEAFF. CDR3 nucleotides: TGTGCCAGCAGGTCGCTTAGACAGGGGTCGTACACTGAAGCTTTCTTT.

V and J are TRBV11-2 and TRBJ2-7; no definite D call. Trimming removed 10 bases from V and 5 bases from J, with 24 bases in between. This CDR3 region has 15 residues. Germline-derived CDR1 and CDR2 are SGHAT and FQNNGV. CDR3 bases: TGTGCCATCCGGTGTGAGCATGGGCCTTGGGACGAGCAGTACTTC. Protein: CAIRCEHGPWDEQYF.